This paragraph reports one TCR beta chain. Its antigen is currently unknown. Semi-nested PCR with Nested Universal Primer A followed constant-region reverse priming of full-length variable regions. TCRdb passed the 5' RACE reads through MiXCR, listing each CDR3 protein once. The sample carries about 54,000 distinct CDR3 sequences, about a sixth recorded once. The V and J ends lost 2 bases and 4 bases respectively, with 9 bases between them. Germline V gene data show CDR1 as SGHRS and CDR2 as YFSETQ. This CDR3 region has 13 residues. Study-wide findings and caveats: The larger cohort examined one V-J beta rearrangement, not whole repertoires. The TCR gene usage of tumor memory CD4+ T cells clustered together with blood and lymph node memory CD4+ cells and with lymph node naive CD4+ cells. Greatest tumor Treg TCR overlap was with tumor naive CD4+ cells.

The sequencing sample was made of naive CD4+ T cells sorted from blood. Subset defined: naive CD4+ T cells, CD4+CD45RA+CD25-. This rearrangement joins TRBV5-1 to TRBJ1-1; D is possibly TRBD1 (6 bases). This TCR derives from a female donor with breast cancer. The chain's CDR3 is CASSLQGSTEAFF. CDR3 sequence (DNA): TGCGCCAGCAGCTTACAGGGTAGCACTGAAGCTTTCTTT.